These T cell receptor beta chains were read from a single sample in a study of blood T cell repertoires in COVID-19. The assay was immunoSEQ multiplex PCR, and TCRdb's table has in-frame clones only and misses some. The table has about 55,000 clones, around 70% seen once; the top ten hold roughly 14%. The sample was peripheral blood. These receptor sequences come from a woman aged 70 to 79 with acute or convalescent COVID-19. Each CDR3 is given with its conserved first and last residue. Each record gives: D gene, clone size, V gene, CDR3 length, J gene, CDR3 protein, CDR3 DNA. D genes are given only for firm matches. Clone size is given for some rows only: seen once, a few or many times, or a class if the clone is expanded.

TRBD1,few,TRBV5-1,15,TRBJ1-6,CASSLLGQGNSPLHF,TGCGCCAGCAGCCTGTTGGGACAGGGAAATTCACCCCTCCACTTT
-,-,TRBV19,15,TRBJ2-5,CASSIGWGSGETQYF,TGTGCCAGTAGTATTGGTTGGGGCAGCGGGGAGACCCAGTACTTC
-,-,TRBV20-1,15,TRBJ2-1,CSASPFYTTHNEQFF,TGCAGTGCTAGTCCCTTTTACACCACCCACAATGAGCAGTTCTTC
TRBD2,-,TRBV29-1,12,TRBJ2-7,CSVGRGRSEQYF,TGCAGCGTAGGACGCGGGAGAAGCGAGCAGTACTTC
TRBD2,-,TRBV5-4,14,TRBJ2-7,CASSLSGGPYEQYF,TGTGCCAGCAGCTTGTCGGGGGGGCCCTACGAGCAGTACTTC
TRBD1,-,TRBV5-1,16,TRBJ1-2,CASSLALRTGDYGYTF,TGCGCCAGCAGCCTGGCCCTCAGGACAGGAGATTATGGCTACACCTTC
TRBD2,once,TRBV7-2,18,TRBJ2-4,CASSLVGTSGGMRVVQYF,TGTGCCAGCAGCTTAGTTGGGACTAGCGGGGGTATGAGGGTGGTTCAGTACTTC
-,-,TRBV5-6,14,TRBJ1-1,CASSFDQGITEAFF,TGTGCCAGCAGCTTCGATCAGGGAATCACTGAAGCTTTCTTT
TRBD1,-,TRBV7-9,14,TRBJ1-4,CASSLTGGGGKLFF,TGTGCCAGCAGCTTGACAGGGGGAGGGGGAAAACTGTTTTTT
TRBD1,-,TRBV6-2/TRBV6-3,16,TRBJ1-2,CASSYGGGTGVSGYTF,TGTGCCAGCAGTTACGGAGGGGGGACAGGGGTGTCTGGCTACACCTTC
TRBD1,-,TRBV7-9,15,TRBJ1-1,CASSGWTGVNTEAFF,TGTGCCAGCAGCGGCTGGACAGGGGTGAACACTGAAGCTTTCTTT
TRBD2,few,TRBV24-1,19,TRBJ2-2,CATSDFGLAGGPLSGELFF,TGTGCCACCAGTGATTTCGGACTAGCGGGGGGGCCGCTATCCGGGGAGCTGTTTTTT
-,-,TRBV14,13,TRBJ1-1,CASSQVFGGEAFF,TGTGCCAGCAGCCAAGTGTTTGGGGGCGAGGCTTTCTTT
-,-,TRBV7-9,14,TRBJ1-1,CASSRGGALNEAFF,TGTGCCAGCAGTCGAGGGGGGGCCTTAAATGAAGCTTTCTTT
-,-,TRBV5-1,11,TRBJ2-1,CASSLAGEQFF,TGCGCCAGCAGCTTGGCCGGGGAGCAGTTCTTC
-,-,TRBV2,14,TRBJ1-1,CASTLRQRGSEAFF,TGTGCCAGCACCCTCCGACAGAGAGGTAGTGAAGCTTTCTTT
-,few,TRBV5-1,15,TRBJ1-3,CASSPMGGDRNTIYF,TGCGCCAGCAGCCCGATGGGGGGTGATCGAAACACCATATATTTT
TRBD1,-,TRBV18,15,TRBJ1-2,CASSPGTATNYGYTF,TGTGCCAGCTCCCCCGGGACAGCCACTAACTATGGCTACACCTTC
-,-,TRBV29-1,13,TRBJ1-1,CSASVGAGTEAFF,TGCAGCGCGTCCGTGGGGGCGGGTACTGAAGCTTTCTTT
-,-,TRBV5-4,15,TRBJ2-3,CASSAAGGVGDTQYF,TGTGCCAGCAGTGCCGCGGGTGGGGTCGGAGATACGCAGTATTTT